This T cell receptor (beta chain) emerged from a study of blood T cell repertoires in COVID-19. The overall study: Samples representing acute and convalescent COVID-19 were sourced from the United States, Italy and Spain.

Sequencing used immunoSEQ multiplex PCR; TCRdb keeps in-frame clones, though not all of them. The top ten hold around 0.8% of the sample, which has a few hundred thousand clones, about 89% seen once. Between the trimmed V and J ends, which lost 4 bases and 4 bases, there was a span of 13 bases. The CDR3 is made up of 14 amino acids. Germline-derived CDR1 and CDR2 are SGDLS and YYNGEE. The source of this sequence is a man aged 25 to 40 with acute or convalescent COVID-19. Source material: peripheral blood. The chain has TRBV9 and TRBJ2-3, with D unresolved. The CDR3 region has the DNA TGTGCCAGCAGCAGCCACGTCCGGGCAGATACGCAGTATTTT. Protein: CASSSHVRADTQYF.